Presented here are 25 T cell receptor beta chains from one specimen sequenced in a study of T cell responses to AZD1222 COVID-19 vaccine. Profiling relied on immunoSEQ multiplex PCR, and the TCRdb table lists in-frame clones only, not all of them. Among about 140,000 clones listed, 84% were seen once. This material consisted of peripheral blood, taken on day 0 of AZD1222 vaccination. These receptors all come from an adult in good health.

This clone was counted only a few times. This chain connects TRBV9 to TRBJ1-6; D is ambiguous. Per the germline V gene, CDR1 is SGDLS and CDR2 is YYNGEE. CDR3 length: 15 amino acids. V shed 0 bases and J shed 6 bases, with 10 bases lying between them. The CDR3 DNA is TGTGCCAGCAGCGTAGGTGCCGGGGTTAATTCACCCCTCCACTTT. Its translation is CASSVGAGVNSPLHF.

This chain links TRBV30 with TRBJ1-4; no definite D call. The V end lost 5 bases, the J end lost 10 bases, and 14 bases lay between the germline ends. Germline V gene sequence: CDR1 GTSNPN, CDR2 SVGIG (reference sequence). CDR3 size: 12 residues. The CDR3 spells CAWAHREGKLFF. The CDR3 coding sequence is TGTGCCTGGGCCCACCGGGAGGGAAAACTGTTTTTT.

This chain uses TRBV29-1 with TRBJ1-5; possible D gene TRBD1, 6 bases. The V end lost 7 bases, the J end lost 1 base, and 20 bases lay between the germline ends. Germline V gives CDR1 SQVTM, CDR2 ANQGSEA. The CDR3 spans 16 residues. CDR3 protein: CSGRTGNPESNQPQHF. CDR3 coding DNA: TGCAGCGGCCGAACAGGGAATCCTGAAAGCAATCAGCCCCAGCATTTT.

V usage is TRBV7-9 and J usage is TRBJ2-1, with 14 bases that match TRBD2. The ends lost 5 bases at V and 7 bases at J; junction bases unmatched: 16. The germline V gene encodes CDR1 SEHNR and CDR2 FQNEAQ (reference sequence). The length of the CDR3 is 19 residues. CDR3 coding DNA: TGTGCCAGCAGCCCCCACCCTCTCAGACTAGCGGGGGGGCCTAATGAGCAGTTCTTC. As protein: CASSPHPLRLAGGPNEQFF.

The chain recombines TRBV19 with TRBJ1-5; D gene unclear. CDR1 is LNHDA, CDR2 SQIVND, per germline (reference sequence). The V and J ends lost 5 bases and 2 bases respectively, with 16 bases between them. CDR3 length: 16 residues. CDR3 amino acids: CASSSPGGRGNQPQHF. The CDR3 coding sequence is TGTGCCAGTAGTTCCCCTGGTGGACGTGGCAATCAGCCCCAGCATTTT.

The chain's CDR3 is CASSRGVVGGNTIYF. CDR3 sequence (DNA): TGTGCCAGCAGCCGGGGGGTAGTTGGGGGAAACACCATATATTTT. This rearrangement joins TRBV7-2 to TRBJ1-3; D is possibly TRBD1 (5 bases). Germline V gene lookup returns CDR1 SGHTA and CDR2 FQGNSA. The V end lost 5 bases, the J end lost 4 bases, and 15 bases lay between the germline ends. CDR3 length: 15 residues.

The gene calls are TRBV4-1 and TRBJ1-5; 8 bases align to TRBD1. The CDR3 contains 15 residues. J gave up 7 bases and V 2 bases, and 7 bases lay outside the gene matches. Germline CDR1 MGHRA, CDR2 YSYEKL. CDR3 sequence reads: CASSQSDRVNQPQHF. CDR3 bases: TGCGCCAGCAGCCAATCGGACAGGGTAAACCAGCCCCAGCATTTT.

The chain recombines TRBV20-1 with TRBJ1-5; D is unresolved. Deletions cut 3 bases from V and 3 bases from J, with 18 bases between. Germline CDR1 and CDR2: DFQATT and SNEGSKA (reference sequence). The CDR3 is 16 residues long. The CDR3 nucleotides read TGCAGTGCTAGTGGGCCAAAGTCGAGGAACAATCAGCCCCAGCATTTT. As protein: CSASGPKSRNNQPQHF.

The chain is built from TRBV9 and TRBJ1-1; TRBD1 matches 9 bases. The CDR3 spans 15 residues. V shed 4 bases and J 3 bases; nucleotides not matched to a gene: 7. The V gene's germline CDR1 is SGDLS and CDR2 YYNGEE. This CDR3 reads CASSREGQGYTEAFF. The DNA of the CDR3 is TGTGCCAGCAGCCGAGAGGGACAGGGCTACACTGAAGCTTTCTTT.

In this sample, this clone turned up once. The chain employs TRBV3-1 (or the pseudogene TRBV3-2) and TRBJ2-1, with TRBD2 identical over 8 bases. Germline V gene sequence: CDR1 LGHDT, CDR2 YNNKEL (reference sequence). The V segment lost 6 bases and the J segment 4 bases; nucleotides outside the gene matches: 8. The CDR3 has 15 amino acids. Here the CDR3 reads CASSPLAGSYNEQFF. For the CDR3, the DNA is TGTGCCAGCAGTCCCTTAGCGGGAAGTTACAATGAGCAGTTCTTC.

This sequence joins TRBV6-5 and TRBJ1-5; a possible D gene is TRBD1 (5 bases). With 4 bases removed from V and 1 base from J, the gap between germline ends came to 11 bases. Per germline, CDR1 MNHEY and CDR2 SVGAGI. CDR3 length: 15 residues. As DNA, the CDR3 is TGTGCCAGCAGTTCTCTGACAGCCAGCAATCAGCCCCAGCATTTT. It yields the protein CASSSLTASNQPQHF.

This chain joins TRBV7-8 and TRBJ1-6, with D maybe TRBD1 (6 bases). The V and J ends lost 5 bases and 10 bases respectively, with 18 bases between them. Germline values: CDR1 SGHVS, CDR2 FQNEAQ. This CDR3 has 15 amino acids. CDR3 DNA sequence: TGTGCCAGCAGCGCAGGACAGACCCCAATGTCACCCCTCCACTTT. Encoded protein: CASSAGQTPMSPLHF.

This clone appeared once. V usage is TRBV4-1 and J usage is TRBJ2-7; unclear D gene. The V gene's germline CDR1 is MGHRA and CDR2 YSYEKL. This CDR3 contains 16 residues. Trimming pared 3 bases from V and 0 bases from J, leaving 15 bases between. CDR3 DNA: TGCGCCAGCAGCCATAGTGTGTCTTCCAGCTCCTACGAGCAGTACTTC. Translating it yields CASSHSVSSSSYEQYF.

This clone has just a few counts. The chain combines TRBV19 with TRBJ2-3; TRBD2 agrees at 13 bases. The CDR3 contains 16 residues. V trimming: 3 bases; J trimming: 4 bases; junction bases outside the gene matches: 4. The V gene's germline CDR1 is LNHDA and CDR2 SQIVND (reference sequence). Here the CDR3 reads CASSIYTSGGADTQYF. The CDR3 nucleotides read TGTGCCAGTAGTATTTATACTAGCGGGGGGGCAGATACGCAGTATTTT.

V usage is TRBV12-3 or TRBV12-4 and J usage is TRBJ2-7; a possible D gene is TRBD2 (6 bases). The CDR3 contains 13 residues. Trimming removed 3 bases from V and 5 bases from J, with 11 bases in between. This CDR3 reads CASSFGGIDEQYF. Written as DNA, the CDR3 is TGTGCCAGCAGTTTCGGGGGAATCGACGAGCAGTACTTC.

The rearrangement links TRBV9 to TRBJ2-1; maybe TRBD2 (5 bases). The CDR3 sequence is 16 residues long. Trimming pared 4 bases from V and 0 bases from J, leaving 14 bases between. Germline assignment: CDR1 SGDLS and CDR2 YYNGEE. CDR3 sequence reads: CASSRRSGSSYNEQFF. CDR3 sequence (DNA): TGTGCCAGCAGCCGAAGGAGCGGCAGCTCCTACAATGAGCAGTTCTTC.

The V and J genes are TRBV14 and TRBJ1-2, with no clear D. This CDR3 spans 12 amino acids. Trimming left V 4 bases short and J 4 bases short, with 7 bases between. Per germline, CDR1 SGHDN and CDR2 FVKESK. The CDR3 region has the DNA TGTGCCAGCAGCCCCAGCACCTATGGCTACACCTTC. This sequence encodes CASSPSTYGYTF.

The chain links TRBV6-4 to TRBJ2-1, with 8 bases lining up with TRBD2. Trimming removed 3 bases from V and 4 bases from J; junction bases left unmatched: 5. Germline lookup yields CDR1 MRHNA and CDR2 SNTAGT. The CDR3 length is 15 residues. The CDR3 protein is CASSESGGPYNEQFF. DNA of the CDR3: TGTGCCAGCAGTGAAAGCGGGGGACCATACAATGAGCAGTTCTTC.

The CDR3: CASSPFVTAYNEKLFF. The DNA for the CDR3 is TGCGCCAGCAGCCCATTCGTGACAGCTTATAATGAAAAACTGTTTTTT. This chain connects TRBV5-1 to TRBJ1-4; possible D gene TRBD1, 5 bases. CDR1 and CDR2 (germline): SGHRS, YFSETQ. Trimming left V 4 bases short and J 4 bases short, with 17 bases between. The CDR3 has 16 amino acids.

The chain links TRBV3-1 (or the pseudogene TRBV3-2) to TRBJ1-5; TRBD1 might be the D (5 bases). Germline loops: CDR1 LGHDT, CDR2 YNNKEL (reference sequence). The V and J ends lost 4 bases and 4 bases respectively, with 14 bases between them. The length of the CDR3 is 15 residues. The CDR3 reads CASSPQGMGNQPQHF. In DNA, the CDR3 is TGTGCCAGCAGCCCTCAGGGCATGGGTAATCAGCCCCAGCATTTT.

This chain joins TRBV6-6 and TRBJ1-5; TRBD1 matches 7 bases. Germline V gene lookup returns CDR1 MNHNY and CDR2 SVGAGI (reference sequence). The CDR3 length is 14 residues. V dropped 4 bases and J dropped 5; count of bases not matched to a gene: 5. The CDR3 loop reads CASSSHQGDQPQHF. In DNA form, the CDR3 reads TGTGCCAGCAGTTCCCACCAGGGGGATCAGCCCCAGCATTTT.

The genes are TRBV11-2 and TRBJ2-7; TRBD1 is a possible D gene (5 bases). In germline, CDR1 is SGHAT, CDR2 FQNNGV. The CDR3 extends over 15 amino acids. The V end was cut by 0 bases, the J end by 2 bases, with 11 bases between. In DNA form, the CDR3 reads TGTGCCAGCAGCTTAGATCCCGCCAGGGCCTACGAGCAGTACTTC. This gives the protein CASSLDPARAYEQYF.

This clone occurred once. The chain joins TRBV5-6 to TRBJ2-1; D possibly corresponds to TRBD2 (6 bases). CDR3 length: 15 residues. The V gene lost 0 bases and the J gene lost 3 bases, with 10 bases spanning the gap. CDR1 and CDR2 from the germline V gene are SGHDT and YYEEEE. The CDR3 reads CASSLEASVYNEQFF. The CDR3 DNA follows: TGTGCCAGCAGCTTGGAGGCTAGCGTCTACAATGAGCAGTTCTTC.

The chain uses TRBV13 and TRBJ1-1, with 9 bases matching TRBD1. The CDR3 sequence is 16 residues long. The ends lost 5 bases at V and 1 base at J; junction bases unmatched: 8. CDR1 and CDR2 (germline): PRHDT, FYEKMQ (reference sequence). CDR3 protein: CASSQRQGVGNTEAFF. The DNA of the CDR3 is TGTGCCAGCAGCCAAAGACAGGGGGTAGGGAACACTGAAGCTTTCTTT. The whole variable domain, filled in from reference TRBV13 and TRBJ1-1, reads AAGVIQSPRHLIKEKRETATLKCYPIPRHDTVYWYQQGPGQDPQFLISFYEKMQSDKGSIPDRFSAQQFSDYHSELNMSSLELGDSALYFCASSQRQGVGNTEAFFGQGTRLTVV.

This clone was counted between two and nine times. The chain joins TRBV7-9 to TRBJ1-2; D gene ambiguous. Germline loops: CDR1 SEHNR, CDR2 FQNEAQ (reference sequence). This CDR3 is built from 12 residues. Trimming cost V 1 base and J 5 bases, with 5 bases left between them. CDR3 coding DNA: TGTGCCAGCAGCTTAGAAGTATATGGCTACACCTTC. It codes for CASSLEVYGYTF. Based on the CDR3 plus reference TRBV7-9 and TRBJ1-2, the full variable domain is DTGVSQNPRHKITKRGQNVTFRCDPISEHNRLYWYRQTLGQGPEFLTYFQNEAQLEKSRLLSDRFSAERPKGSFSTLEIQRTEQGDSAMYLCASSLEVYGYTFGSGTRLTVV.